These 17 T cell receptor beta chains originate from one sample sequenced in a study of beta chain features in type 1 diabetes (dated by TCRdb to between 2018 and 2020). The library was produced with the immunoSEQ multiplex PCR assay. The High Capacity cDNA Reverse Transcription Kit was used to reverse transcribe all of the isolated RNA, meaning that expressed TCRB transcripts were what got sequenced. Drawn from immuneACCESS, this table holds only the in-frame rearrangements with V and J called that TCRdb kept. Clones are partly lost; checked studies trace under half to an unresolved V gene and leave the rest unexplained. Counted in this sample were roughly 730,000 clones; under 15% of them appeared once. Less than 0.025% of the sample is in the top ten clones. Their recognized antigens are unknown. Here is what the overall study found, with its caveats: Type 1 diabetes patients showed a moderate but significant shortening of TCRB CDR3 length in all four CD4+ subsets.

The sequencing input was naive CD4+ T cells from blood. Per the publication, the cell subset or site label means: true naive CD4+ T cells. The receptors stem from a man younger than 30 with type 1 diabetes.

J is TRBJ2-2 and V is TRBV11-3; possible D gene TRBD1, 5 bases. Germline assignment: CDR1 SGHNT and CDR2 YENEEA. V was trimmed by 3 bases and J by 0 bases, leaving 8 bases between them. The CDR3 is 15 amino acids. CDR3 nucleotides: TGTGCCAGCAGCTTTATGACAGCGAACACCGGGGAGCTGTTTTTT. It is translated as CASSFMTANTGELFF. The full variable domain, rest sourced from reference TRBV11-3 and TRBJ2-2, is EAGVVQSPRYKIIEKKQPVAFWCNPISGHNTLYWYLQNLGQGPELLIRYENEEAVDDSQLPKDRFSAERLKGVDSTLKIQPAELGDSAVYLCASSFMTANTGELFFGEGSRLTVL.

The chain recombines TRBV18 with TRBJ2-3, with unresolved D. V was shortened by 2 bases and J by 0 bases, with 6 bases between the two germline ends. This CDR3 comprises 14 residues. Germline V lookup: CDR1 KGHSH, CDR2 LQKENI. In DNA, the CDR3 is TGTGCCAGCTCACCAGCACAGAGCACAGATACGCAGTATTTT. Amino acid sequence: CASSPAQSTDTQYF. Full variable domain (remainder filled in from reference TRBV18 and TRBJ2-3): NAGVMQNPRHLVRRRGQEARLRCSPMKGHSHVYWYRQLPEEGLKFMVYLQKENIIDESGMPKERFSAEFPKEGPSILRIQQVVRGDSAAYFCASSPAQSTDTQYFGPGTRLTVL.

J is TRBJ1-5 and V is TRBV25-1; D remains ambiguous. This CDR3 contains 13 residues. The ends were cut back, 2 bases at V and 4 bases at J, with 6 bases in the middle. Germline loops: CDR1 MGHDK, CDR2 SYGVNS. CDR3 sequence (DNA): TGTGCCAGCAGTGAAGATCCAAATCAGCCCCAGCATTTT. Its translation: CASSEDPNQPQHF.

CDR3 loop: CATQQGLSRYF. The CDR3 nucleotides read TGTGCCACACAACAGGGGCTCTCTAGGTACTTC. The V and J genes are TRBV19 and TRBJ2-4; 7 nucleotides match TRBD1. In germline, CDR1 is LNHDA, CDR2 SQIVND (reference sequence). The CDR3 length is 11 residues. V lost 10 bases and J lost 15; bases outside the gene matches: 12.

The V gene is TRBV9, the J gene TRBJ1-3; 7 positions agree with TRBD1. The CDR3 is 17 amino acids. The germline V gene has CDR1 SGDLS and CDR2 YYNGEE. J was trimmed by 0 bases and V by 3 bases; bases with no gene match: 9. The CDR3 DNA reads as TGTGCCAGCAGCGCTGGGACAGATCTGTACTCTGGAAACACCATATATTTT. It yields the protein CASSAGTDLYSGNTIYF.

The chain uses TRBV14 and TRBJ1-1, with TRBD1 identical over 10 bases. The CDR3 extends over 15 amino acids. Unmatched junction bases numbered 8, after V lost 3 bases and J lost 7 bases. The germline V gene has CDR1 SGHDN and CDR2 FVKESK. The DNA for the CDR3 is TGTGCCAGCAGCCAGTTACAGGGGACAGGGGATGAAGCTTTCTTT. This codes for CASSQLQGTGDEAFF.

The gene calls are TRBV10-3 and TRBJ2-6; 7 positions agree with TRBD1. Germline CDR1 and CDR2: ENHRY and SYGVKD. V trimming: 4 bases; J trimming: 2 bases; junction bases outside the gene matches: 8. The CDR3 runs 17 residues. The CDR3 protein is CAISGQGITAGANVLTF. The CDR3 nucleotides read TGTGCCATCAGTGGACAGGGAATAACCGCTGGGGCCAACGTCCTGACTTTC.

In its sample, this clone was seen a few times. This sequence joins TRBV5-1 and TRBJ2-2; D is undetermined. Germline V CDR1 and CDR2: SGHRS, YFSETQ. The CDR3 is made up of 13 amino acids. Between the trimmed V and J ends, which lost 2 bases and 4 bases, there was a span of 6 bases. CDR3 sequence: CASSFASTGELFF. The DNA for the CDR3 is TGCGCCAGCAGCTTTGCTTCCACCGGGGAGCTGTTTTTT.

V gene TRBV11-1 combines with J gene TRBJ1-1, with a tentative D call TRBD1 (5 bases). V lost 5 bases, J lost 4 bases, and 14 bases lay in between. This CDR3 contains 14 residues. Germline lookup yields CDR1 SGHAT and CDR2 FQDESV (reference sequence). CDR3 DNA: TGTGCCAGCAGCCGCCAGGGTGCGGGCACTGAAGCTTTCTTT. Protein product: CASSRQGAGTEAFF.

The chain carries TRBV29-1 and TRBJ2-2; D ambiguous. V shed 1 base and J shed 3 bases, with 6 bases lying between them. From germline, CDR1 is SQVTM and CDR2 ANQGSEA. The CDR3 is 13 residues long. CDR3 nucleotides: TGCAGCGTTGAAGGGGCCGACACCGGGGAGCTGTTTTTT. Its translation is CSVEGADTGELFF.

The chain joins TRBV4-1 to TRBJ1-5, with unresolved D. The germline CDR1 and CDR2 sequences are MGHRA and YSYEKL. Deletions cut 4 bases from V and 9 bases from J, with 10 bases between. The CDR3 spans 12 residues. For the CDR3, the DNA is TGCGCCAGCAGCCCCCGAGATGGGCCCCAGCATTTT. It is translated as CASSPRDGPQHF.

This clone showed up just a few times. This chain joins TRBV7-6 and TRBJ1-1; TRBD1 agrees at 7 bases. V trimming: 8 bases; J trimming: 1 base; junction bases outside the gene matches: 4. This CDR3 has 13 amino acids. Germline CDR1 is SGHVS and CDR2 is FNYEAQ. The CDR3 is CASQGGANTEAFF. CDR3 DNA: TGTGCCAGCCAGGGGGGAGCGAACACTGAAGCTTTCTTT.

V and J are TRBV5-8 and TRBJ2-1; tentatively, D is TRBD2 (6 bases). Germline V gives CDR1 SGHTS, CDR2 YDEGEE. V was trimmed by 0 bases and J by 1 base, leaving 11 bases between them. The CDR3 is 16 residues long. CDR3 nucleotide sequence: TGTGCCAGCAGCTTGGTTCGGCTAGCGTCCTACAATGAGCAGTTCTTC. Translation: CASSLVRLASYNEQFF.

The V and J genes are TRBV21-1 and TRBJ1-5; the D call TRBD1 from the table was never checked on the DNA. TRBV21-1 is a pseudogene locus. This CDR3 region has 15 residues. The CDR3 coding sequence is TGTGCCAGCTCCCAAATGGGGGCAGCAAATCAGCCCCAGCATTTT. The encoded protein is CASSQMGAANQPQHF.

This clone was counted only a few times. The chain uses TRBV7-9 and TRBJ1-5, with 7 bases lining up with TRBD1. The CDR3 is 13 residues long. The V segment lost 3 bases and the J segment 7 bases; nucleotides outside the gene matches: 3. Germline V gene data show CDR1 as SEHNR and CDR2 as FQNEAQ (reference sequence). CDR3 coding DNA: TGTGCCAGCAGCTTGCGGGACAGCCAGCCCCAGCATTTT. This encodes CASSLRDSQPQHF. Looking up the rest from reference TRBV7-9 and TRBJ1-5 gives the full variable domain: DTGVSQNPRHKITKRGQNVTFRCDPISEHNRLYWYRQTLGQGPEFLTYFQNEAQLEKSRLLSDRFSAERPKGSFSTLEIQRTEQGDSAMYLCASSLRDSQPQHFGDGTRLSIL.

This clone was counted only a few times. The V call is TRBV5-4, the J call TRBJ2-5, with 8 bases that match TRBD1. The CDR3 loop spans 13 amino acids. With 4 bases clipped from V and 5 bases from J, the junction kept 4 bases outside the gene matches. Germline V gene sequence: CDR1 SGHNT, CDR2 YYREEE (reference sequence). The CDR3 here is CASSRWDRETQYF. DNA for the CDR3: TGTGCCAGCAGCAGGTGGGACAGGGAGACCCAGTACTTC.

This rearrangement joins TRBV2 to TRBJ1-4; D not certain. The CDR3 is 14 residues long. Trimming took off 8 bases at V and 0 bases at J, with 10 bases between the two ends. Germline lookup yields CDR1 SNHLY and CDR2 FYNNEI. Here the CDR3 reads CASLPPSTNEKLFF. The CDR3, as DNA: TGTGCCAGCTTACCCCCTTCAACTAATGAAAAACTGTTTTTT.